Given below is one T cell receptor (beta chain) in context. Original analysis: Reference gene primer amplification gave estimated nucleated cell counts. Method: immunoSEQ multiplex PCR; TCRdb's copy keeps in-frame clones and lacks some. For V, J and clone size, that table is used; D and trimming come from the DNA. The sample includes 85,000 to 95,000 clones, around 87% of them seen just once. The CDR3 is made up of 13 amino acids. The germline V gene encodes CDR1 SNHLY and CDR2 FYNNEI. The junction had 3 bases not matched to a gene; V was cut back by 5 bases and J by 3 bases. This sample is drawn from a study of blood T cell repertoires in COVID-19. Overall study context: COVID-19 samples, acute and convalescent, were from the United States, Italy and Spain. T cells, B-cell-depleted T cells, or PBMCs supplied cDNA or gDNA.

The origin of this receptor is a human donor with acute or convalescent COVID-19. The donor label of this sample is uncertain. The V call is TRBV2, the J call TRBJ2-5, with TRBD1 matching 7 bases. Source material: peripheral blood. The CDR3 protein is CASSNRGKETQYF. The CDR3 DNA sequence: TGTGCCAGCAGTAACAGGGGCAAAGAGACCCAGTACTTC. Based on the CDR3 plus reference TRBV2 and TRBJ2-5, the full variable domain is EPEVTQTPSHQVTQMGQEVILRCVPISNHLYFYWYRQILGQKVEFLVSFYNNEISEKSEIFDDQFSVERPDGSNFTLKIRSTKLEDSAMYFCASSNRGKETQYFGPGTRLLVL.